The present T cell receptor beta chain was sequenced within a study of vaccination effects on CD4 cells after COVID-19. In the study overall: It was a median of 72 days after the second dose that post-vaccine samples were obtained. Overall study results and limits: Few convalescent patients were studied, and early post-infection samples were lacking. Cross-reactivity with common cold coronaviruses was shown by only 1 of 255 vaccine-induced clones in healthy vaccinees.

CDR1 MNHEY and CDR2 SVGAGI come from the germline V gene. This CDR3 comprises 15 residues. The V gene lost 2 bases and the J gene lost 3 bases, with 11 bases spanning the gap. Note on this clone: Its antigen is not known.

The ViraFEST assay expanded antigen-specific CD4+ T cells with viral peptide pools before sequencing. The culture ran for roughly ten days before CD4+ T cells were isolated. Everyone in the study got two shots of either the BNT162b2 or mRNA-1273 vaccine. Previously uninfected by SARS-CoV-2, the vaccine recipients also showed negative nucleocapsid antibodies. The data were produced by immunoSEQ multiplex PCR, yet TCRdb's version contains in-frame clones alone and is incomplete. Of over 50,000 clones detected, 73% appear once; the ten largest clones hold roughly 1.2%. The sample consisted of CD4+ T cells from PBMCs cultured with HCoV-229E spike peptides, taken after COVID-19 vaccination. This TCR was recovered from a human donor who received a COVID-19 vaccine. The chain carries TRBV6-5 and TRBJ1-5, with D unresolved. DNA of the CDR3: TGTGCCAGCAGTTACCTTTACGGCACCAATCAGCCCCAGCATTTT. Protein: CASSYLYGTNQPQHF.